Given below is one T cell receptor (beta chain) in context. These data are taken from a study of control samples from healthy donors and cancer patients. Assay used: immunoSEQ multiplex PCR; TCRdb lists only in-frame clones, some missing. The profile shows about 250,000 clones, 82% of them singletons. The sample taken for sequencing was PBMCs. This sequence originates from a woman aged 60-75 years with lung cancer.

CDR3 sequence reads: CASRPTGDYGYTF. DNA of the CDR3: TGTGCCAGTAGGCCGACAGGGGACTATGGCTACACCTTC. The chain couples TRBV19 to TRBJ1-2; 8 bases line up with TRBD1. The CDR3 spans 13 residues. Germline V CDR1 and CDR2: LNHDA, SQIVND (reference sequence). After removal of 6 bases from V and 3 bases from J, the junction contained 3 bases not matched to a gene.